The 21 T cell receptor beta chains below all came from one sample that was sequenced in a study of T-cell memory formation after mild COVID-19. TCRdb re-derived calls from the 5' RACE reads in MiXCR, one entry per CDR3 protein. The top ten hold 21% of the sample, which has around 300,000 distinct CDR3 sequences, approximately 15% seen once. Sequenced sample: PBMCs or a T cell subset sorted from them (not recorded which). The receptors come from a man in his late teens or twenties who had mild COVID-19 (a few samples of this study predate the infection). Cell type and time point are not known.

V usage is TRBV20-1 and J usage is TRBJ1-4, with D possibly being TRBD1 (5 bases). CDR3 length: 20 amino acids. V lost 0 bases and J lost 3, with 26 bases in between. From germline, CDR1 is DFQATT and CDR2 SNEGSKA (reference sequence). This chain's CDR3 is CSARDHADLYAGRANEKLFF. The CDR3 DNA is TGCAGTGCTAGAGATCATGCGGATCTCTACGCAGGGCGGGCTAATGAAAAACTGTTTTTT.

This clonotype showed up many times. The V call is TRBV2, the J call TRBJ2-1, with D perhaps TRBD1 or TRBD2 (5 bases each). V was clipped by 8 bases and J by 4 bases, with 6 bases between them. The CDR3 is 11 residues long. The V gene's germline CDR1 is SNHLY and CDR2 FYNNEI. The CDR3 sequence is CASGGYNEQFF. DNA for the CDR3: TGTGCCAGCGGGGGATACAATGAGCAGTTCTTC.

The chain combines TRBV21-1 with TRBJ2-5; the DNA was not used to check the table's D call, TRBD2. TRBV21-1 is a documented pseudogene. CDR3 length: 15 residues. The DNA for the CDR3 is TGTGCCAGCAGCAAAGGTCTTGAGGGTCCGGAGACCCAGTACTTC. This sequence encodes CASSKGLEGPETQYF.

This clonotype came up many times. V and J are TRBV28 and TRBJ2-3, with D hard to call. V was shortened by 3 bases and J by 5 bases, with 9 bases between the two germline ends. The CDR3 is 13 amino acids. Germline assignment: CDR1 MDHEN and CDR2 SYDVKM. Here the CDR3 reads CASSFGWQDTQYF. The CDR3 region has the DNA TGTGCCAGCAGTTTCGGGTGGCAAGATACGCAGTATTTT.

The chain is built from TRBV20-1 and TRBJ1-2; TRBD1 agrees at 8 bases. The CDR3 runs 14 residues. V trimming: 6 bases; J trimming: 0 bases; junction bases outside the gene matches: 6. Germline CDR1 DFQATT, CDR2 SNEGSKA (reference sequence). The CDR3 protein is CSAPDREANYGYTF. The CDR3 DNA reads as TGCAGTGCCCCGGACAGGGAGGCTAACTATGGCTACACCTTC.

The V and J genes are TRBV27 and TRBJ2-5, with D possibly called TRBD1 or TRBD2 (6 bases each). This CDR3 has 13 amino acids. Germline V gives CDR1 MNHEY, CDR2 SMNVEV (reference sequence). The V and J ends lost 4 bases and 5 bases respectively, with 11 bases between them. CDR3: CASSWGALETQYF. The CDR3 DNA sequence: TGTGCCAGCAGTTGGGGGGCACTCGAGACCCAGTACTTC.

The chain couples TRBV20-1 to TRBJ2-7; perhaps TRBD2 as D (5 bases). The CDR3 spans 13 residues. V lost 1 base, J lost 4 bases, and 11 bases lay in between. Germline lookup yields CDR1 DFQATT and CDR2 SNEGSKA (reference sequence). The CDR3 here is CSARVRRRYEQYV. CDR3 nucleotide sequence: TGCAGTGCTAGAGTCCGACGGAGGTACGAGCAGTACGTC.

This clonotype was seen only a few times. V usage is TRBV2 and J usage is TRBJ2-1; 13 bases line up with TRBD2. In germline, CDR1 is SNHLY, CDR2 FYNNEI. This CDR3 spans 14 amino acids. With 6 bases clipped from V and 8 bases from J, the junction kept 4 bases outside the gene matches. Here the CDR3 DNA reads TGTGCCAGCAGGCGGACTAGCGGGGGTTATGAGCAGTTCTTC. Amino acid sequence: CASRRTSGGYEQFF.

This clonotype was seen a handful of times. This chain uses TRBV3-1 with TRBJ2-1, with TRBD2 matching over 11 bases. The germline V gene encodes CDR1 LGHDT and CDR2 YNNKEL (reference sequence). The CDR3 spans 16 residues. Unmatched junction bases numbered 11, after V lost 3 bases and J lost 10 bases. The DNA for the CDR3 is TGTGCCAGCAGCCAGGTCCTAGCGGGGGGCCCCCAGGAGCAGTTCTTC. Translating gives CASSQVLAGGPQEQFF.

This clonotype was counted a few times. V is TRBV7-2 and J is TRBJ2-3; D unclear. The CDR3 consists of 12 residues. Germline CDR1 SGHTA, CDR2 FQGNSA. Trimming cost V 5 bases and J 6 bases, with 9 bases left between them. The CDR3 spells CASSQGRDTQYF. CDR3 DNA sequence: TGTGCCAGCAGCCAAGGACGCGATACGCAGTATTTT.

This clonotype occurred many times. This chain links TRBV6-2 or TRBV6-3 with TRBJ2-7, with a tentative D call TRBD1 (6 bases). Trimming removed 5 bases from V and 0 bases from J, with 8 bases in between. This CDR3 spans 13 amino acids. Germline CDR1 and CDR2: MNHEY and SVGEGT. The chain's CDR3 is CASSGQNSYEQYV. CDR3 coding DNA: TGTGCCAGCAGTGGACAGAACTCCTACGAGCAGTACGTC.

This clonotype was recorded a few times. The rearrangement uses TRBV5-6 and TRBJ1-6; TRBD1 agrees at 10 bases. Germline V gene data show CDR1 as SGHDT and CDR2 as YYEEEE. With V trimmed by 3 bases and J by 4 bases, 4 bases remained unmatched. The CDR3 consists of 16 residues. The CDR3 reads CASSYGTGEYNSPLHF. In nucleotides, the CDR3 is TGTGCCAGCAGCTACGGGACAGGGGAGTATAATTCACCCCTCCACTTT.

V gene TRBV11-2 combines with J gene TRBJ1-1, with D hard to call. The CDR3 extends over 15 amino acids. CDR1 and CDR2 from the germline V gene are SGHAT and FQNNGV. V was clipped by 5 bases and J by 1 base, with 14 bases between them. Written as DNA, the CDR3 is TGTGCCAGCAGCCTCGCGGGGTTGGCGAACACTGAAGCTTTCTTT. Translated: CASSLAGLANTEAFF.

V gene TRBV7-2 combines with J gene TRBJ2-3; 8 bases agree with TRBD2. Trimming at V came to 5 bases and at J to 4 bases, leaving 5 bases not matched to a gene. Germline V CDR1 and CDR2: SGHTA, FQGNSA. The CDR3 has 14 residues. CDR3 protein: CASSPGGTADTQYF. The CDR3 DNA reads TGTGCCAGCAGCCCGGGGGGGACTGCAGATACGCAGTATTTT.

The rearrangement uses TRBV5-1 and TRBJ2-7; TRBD1 matches at 9 bases. Per the germline V gene, CDR1 is SGHRS and CDR2 is YFSETQ. The CDR3 is made up of 13 amino acids. The ends lost 1 base at V and 7 bases at J; junction bases unmatched: 3. The CDR3 region has the DNA TGCGCCAGCAGCTTGAACAGGGGGCAGGAGCAGTACTTC. This gives the protein CASSLNRGQEQYF.

This clonotype was seen a few times. The chain combines TRBV3-1 with TRBJ2-2; no definite D call. The CDR3 has 13 amino acids. CDR1 is LGHDT, CDR2 YNNKEL, per germline (reference sequence). V was clipped by 2 bases and J by 5 bases, with 6 bases between them. CDR3 amino acids: CASSQSWTGELFF. CDR3 coding DNA: TGTGCCAGCAGCCAATCGTGGACCGGGGAGCTGTTTTTT.

The chain is built from TRBV3-1 and TRBJ2-6; D is ambiguous. Germline CDR1 is LGHDT and CDR2 is YNNKEL (reference sequence). Trimming pared 4 bases from V and 3 bases from J, leaving 7 bases between. The CDR3 extends over 14 amino acids. The CDR3 bases are TGTGCCAGCAGCCTCAGCGATGGGGCCAACGTCCTGACTTTC. Its protein product is CASSLSDGANVLTF.

This clonotype came up a few times. The V and J genes are TRBV7-2 and TRBJ2-3, with 7 bases that match TRBD1. In germline, CDR1 is SGHTA, CDR2 FQGNSA. V gave up 6 bases and J gave up 4 bases; unmatched junction bases: 7. The CDR3 contains 14 residues. For the CDR3, the DNA is TGTGCCAGCAGACCGGGACAGAGTTCAGATACGCAGTATTTT. Its translation is CASRPGQSSDTQYF.

The gene calls are TRBV27 and TRBJ1-1; unclear D gene. The V gene's germline CDR1 is MNHEY and CDR2 SMNVEV (reference sequence). The CDR3 has 14 amino acids. The V end was cut by 6 bases, the J end by 1 base, with 12 bases between. The DNA for the CDR3 is TGTGCCAGCAGCGGCACTAACTCGAACACTGAAGCTTTCTTT. Amino acids: CASSGTNSNTEAFF.

The chain couples TRBV7-2 to TRBJ2-3; D is possibly TRBD2 (5 bases). Germline CDR1 is SGHTA and CDR2 is FQGNSA. The ends were cut back, 4 bases at V and 11 bases at J, with 16 bases in the middle. The CDR3 extends over 13 amino acids. The CDR3 spells CASSSEIGGGQYF. CDR3 nucleotide sequence: TGTGCCAGCAGCTCGGAAATCGGTGGAGGGCAGTATTTT.

This clonotype was found once. CDR3 sequence reads: CASSPTDRGSDQPQHF. The CDR3 bases are TGTGCCAGCAGTCCCACGGACAGGGGGTCTGATCAGCCCCAGCATTTT. The chain has TRBV12-3 or TRBV12-4 and TRBJ1-5; TRBD1 agrees at 10 bases. CDR3 length: 16 residues. The V segment lost 5 bases and the J segment 5 bases; nucleotides outside the gene matches: 9.